The rows below give T cell receptor beta chains drawn from one sample of a study of shared clonotypes between healthy human individuals. Sequenced by immunoSEQ multiplex PCR; TCRdb stores in-frame clones only, minus some. The sample lists about 960,000 clones; 60% to 85% were seen once. Sequencing was performed on memory CD4+ T cells sorted from blood. These receptors came from a man between 18 and 29 years old in good health. Both conserved end residues are part of each CDR3. The D gene is left open where the match is weak. Clone size is stated in some rows and not others, as once, few, many or a class when expanded.

>TRBD1|TRBJ1-3|NA|TRBV2|13
CASSPTGRNTIYF
TGTGCCAGCAGTCCGACAGGGCGAAACACCATATATTTT
>NA|TRBJ1-1|few|TRBV5-1|13
CASSLERLTEAFF
TGCGCCAGCAGCTTGGAAAGGCTCACTGAAGCTTTCTTT
>NA|TRBJ1-6|few|TRBV4-1|18
CASSQALGGGSYNSPLHF
TGCGCCAGCAGCCAAGCTTTGGGGGGCGGCTCCTATAATTCACCCCTCCACTTT
>TRBD1|TRBJ1-2|NA|TRBV30|14
CAWGHRGSLYGYTF
TGTGCCTGGGGTCACAGGGGTTCCCTCTATGGCTACACCTTC
>TRBD1|TRBJ1-5|NA|TRBV2|14
CASSEQGAGQPQHF
TGTGCCAGCAGTGAACAGGGGGCAGGACAGCCCCAGCATTTT
>NA|TRBJ2-7|few|TRBV2|10
CASSLALTTF
TGTGCCAGCAGTTTGGCTCTTACTACCTTC
>TRBD2|TRBJ2-5|NA|TRBV19|13
CASSDGGSETQYF
TGTGCCAGTAGCGACGGGGGGTCGGAGACCCAGTACTTC
>NA|TRBJ2-1|NA|TRBV7-2|15
CASSLGGWSYNEQFF
TGTGCCAGCAGCTTAGGGGGCTGGTCCTACAATGAGCAGTTCTTC
>TRBD2|TRBJ2-7|NA|TRBV7-6|16
CASSSGLAGGRDEQYF
TGTGCCAGCAGCTCGGGACTAGCGGGAGGGCGCGACGAGCAGTACTTC
>NA|TRBJ2-3|NA|TRBV11-3|15
CASSKTGTSTDTQYF
TGTGCCAGCAGCAAGACAGGGACTAGCACAGATACGCAGTATTTT
>NA|TRBJ1-4|NA|TRBV28|17
CASSLLGWETTNEKLFF
TGTGCCAGCAGTTTACTGGGCTGGGAAACGACTAATGAAAAACTGTTTTTT
>NA|TRBJ2-1|NA|TRBV13|16
CASSLVAWGAYNEQFF
TGTGCCAGCAGCTTAGTGGCGTGGGGGGCCTACAATGAGCAGTTCTTC
>NA|TRBJ1-2|NA|TRBV5-4|13
CASSLVGTYGYTF
TGTGCCAGCAGCTTGGTGGGGACCTATGGCTACACCTTC
>NA|TRBJ1-1|NA|TRBV21-1|15
CASSKRGTGNMEAFF
TGTGCCAGCAGCAAAAGGGGGACAGGGAATATGGAAGCTTTCTTT
>NA|TRBJ1-2|NA|TRBV18|13
CASSPPSRSGYTF
TGTGCCAGCTCACCACCATCCCGATCTGGCTACACCTTC
>NA|TRBJ2-1|NA|TRBV2|16
CASSVGTGASGGPEFF
NA
>NA|TRBJ1-6|NA|TRBV28|15
CASTPQGSYNSPLHF
TGTGCCAGCACCCCTCAGGGCTCCTATAATTCACCCCTCCACTTT
>TRBD2|TRBJ2-2|once|TRBV5-1|17
CASSTNIAGGNTGELFF
TGCGCCAGCAGCACAAACATAGCGGGAGGGAACACCGGGGAGCTGTTTTTT
>NA|TRBJ2-3|NA|TRBV18|14
CASSRETGADTQYF
TGTGCCAGCTCACGCGAGACTGGGGCAGATACGCAGTATTTT
>NA|TRBJ1-5|NA|TRBV2|15
CASSPIIFSNQPQHF
TGTGCCAGCTCTCCGATAATTTTTAGCAATCAGCCCCAGCATTTT
>TRBD2|TRBJ2-5|NA|TRBV5-1|14
CATGTSGSQETQYF
TGCGCCACCGGGACTAGCGGGAGCCAAGAGACCCAGTACTTC
>NA|TRBJ2-7|NA|TRBV2|14
CASTEGWGSYEQYF
TGTGCCAGCACCGAGGGATGGGGGTCCTACGAGCAGTACTTC
>TRBD1|TRBJ1-2|NA|TRBV5-4|16
CASSPRDRGSNYGYTF
TGTGCCAGCAGCCCCCGGGACAGGGGGTCCAACTATGGCTACACCTTC
>NA|TRBJ2-3|NA|TRBV6-5|15
CASSYSGIPTDTQYF
TGTGCCAGCAGTTACTCGGGGATTCCGACAGATACGCAGTATTTT
>NA|TRBJ1-6|few|TRBV6-5|14
CASSYSGEASPLHF
TGTGCCAGCAGTTACTCGGGGGAGGCTTCACCCCTCCACTTT
>TRBD2|TRBJ2-5|NA|TRBV13|17
CASSTRSILTSGETQYF
TGTGCCAGCAGCACGCGTAGCATTTTGACTAGCGGGGAGACCCAGTACTTC
>TRBD1|TRBJ1-6|once|TRBV30|13
CASGQGLPSPLHF
TGTGCTTCGGGACAGGGATTACCCTCACCCCTCCACTTT
>TRBD1|TRBJ2-7|NA|TRBV28|13
CASSSGQSYEQYF
TGTGCCAGCAGTTCGGGACAGTCCTACGAGCAGTACTTC
>NA|TRBJ1-2|NA|TRBV13|12
CASSQSEGGYTF
TGTGCCAGCAGCCAGTCAGAGGGTGGCTACACCTTC
>NA|TRBJ1-2|NA|TRBV2|12
CASLPLNYGYTF
TGTGCCAGTCTTCCCTTAAACTATGGCTACACCTTC
>NA|TRBJ1-5|NA|TRBV30|15
CAWGPRGTVNQPQHF
TGTGCCTGGGGCCCGCGGGGGACGGTAAATCAGCCCCAGCATTTT
>NA|TRBJ1-6|NA|TRBV14|19
CASSPNTRHPSSYNSPLHF
TGTGCCAGCAGCCCTAACACGAGACACCCGAGCTCCTATAATTCACCCCTCCACTTT
>NA|TRBJ2-7|once|TRBV30|12
CAWKHVGYEQYF
TGTGCCTGGAAGCACGTCGGCTACGAGCAGTACTTC
>NA|TRBJ1-6|NA|TRBV28|14
CAVKGSTYNSPLHF
TGTGCCGTTAAAGGAAGTACCTATAATTCACCCCTCCACTTT
>NA|TRBJ1-5|few|TRBV6-6|13
CASSLTEDQPQHF
TGTGCCAGCAGTTTGACAGAAGATCAGCCCCAGCATTTT
>NA|TRBJ1-6|few|TRBV2|14
CASRHLLYNSPLHF
TGTGCCAGCAGACACCTCCTCTATAATTCACCCCTCCACTTT
>NA|TRBJ1-1|NA|TRBV11-2|12
CASSNPGTEAFF
TGTGCCAGCAGCAACCCCGGCACTGAAGCTTTCTTT
>NA|TRBJ1-6|few|TRBV30|11
CAWSRGQALHF
TGTGCCTGGAGTCGGGGGCAGGCCCTCCACTTT
>NA|TRBJ1-1|NA|TRBV10-3|17
CAISPILGGGPGTEAFF
TGTGCCATCAGCCCCATTTTAGGGGGGGGACCTGGCACTGAAGCTTTCTTT
>TRBD2|TRBJ2-1|NA|TRBV5-4|14
CASSPGLVGNEQFF
TGTGCCAGCAGCCCCGGACTAGTGGGCAATGAGCAGTTCTTC
>NA|TRBJ1-2|once|TRBV5-4|14
CASSFFLTVRGYTF
TGTGCCAGCAGCTTCTTTCTTACAGTGAGGGGCTACACCTTC